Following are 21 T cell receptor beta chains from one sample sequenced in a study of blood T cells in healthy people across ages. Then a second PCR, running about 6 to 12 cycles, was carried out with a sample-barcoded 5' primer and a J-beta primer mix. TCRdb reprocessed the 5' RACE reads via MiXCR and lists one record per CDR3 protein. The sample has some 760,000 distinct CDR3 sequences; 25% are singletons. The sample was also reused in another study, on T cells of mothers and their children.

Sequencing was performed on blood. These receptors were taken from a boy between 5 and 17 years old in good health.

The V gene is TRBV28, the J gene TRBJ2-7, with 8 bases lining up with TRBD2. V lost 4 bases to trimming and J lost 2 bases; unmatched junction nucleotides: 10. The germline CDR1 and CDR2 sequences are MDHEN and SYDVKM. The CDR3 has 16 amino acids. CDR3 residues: CASSSWVSGDPYEQYF. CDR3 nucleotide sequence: TGTGCCAGCAGTTCGTGGGTTAGCGGGGACCCCTACGAGCAGTACTTC.

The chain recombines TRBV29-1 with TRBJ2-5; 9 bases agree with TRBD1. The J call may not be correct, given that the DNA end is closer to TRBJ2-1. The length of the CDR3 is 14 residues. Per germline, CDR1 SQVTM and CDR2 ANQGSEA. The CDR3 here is CSVGGQGNHNEQFF. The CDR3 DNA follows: TGCAGCGTTGGGGGACAGGGAAATCACAATGAGCAGTTCTTC.

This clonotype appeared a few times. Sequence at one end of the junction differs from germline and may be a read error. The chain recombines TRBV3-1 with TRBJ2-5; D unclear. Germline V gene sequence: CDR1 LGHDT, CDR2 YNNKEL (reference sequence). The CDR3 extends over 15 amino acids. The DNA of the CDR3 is TGTGCTAGCAGCCAAGGAAGTGGGGTACAAGAGACCCAGTACTTC. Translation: CASSQGSGVQETQYF.

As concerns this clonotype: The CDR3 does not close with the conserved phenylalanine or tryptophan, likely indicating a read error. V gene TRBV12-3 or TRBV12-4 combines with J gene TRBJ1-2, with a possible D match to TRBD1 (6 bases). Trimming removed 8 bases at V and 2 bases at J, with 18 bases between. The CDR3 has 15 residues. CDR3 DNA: TGTGCCAGCTACGTCGTATTAGGGGGGAACTATGGCTACACCCTC. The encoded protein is CASYVVLGGNYGYTL.

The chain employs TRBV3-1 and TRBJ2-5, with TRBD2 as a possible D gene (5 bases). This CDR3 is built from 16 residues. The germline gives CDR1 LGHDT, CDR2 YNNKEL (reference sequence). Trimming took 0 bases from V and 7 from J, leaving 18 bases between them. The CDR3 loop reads CASSQEETGIGGTQYF. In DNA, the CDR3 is TGTGCCAGCAGCCAAGAGGAAACCGGGATAGGAGGGACCCAGTACTTC.

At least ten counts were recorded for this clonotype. The CDR3 sequence is CASSQDLAGGTDTQYF. For the CDR3, the DNA is TGTGCCAGCAGCCAAGATCTAGCGGGAGGCACAGATACGCAGTATTTT. The chain couples TRBV4-2 to TRBJ2-3, with 10 positions matching TRBD2. J gave up 1 base and V 0 bases, and 1 base lay outside the gene matches. Germline-derived CDR1 and CDR2 are LGHNA and YNFKEQ. CDR3 length: 16 amino acids.

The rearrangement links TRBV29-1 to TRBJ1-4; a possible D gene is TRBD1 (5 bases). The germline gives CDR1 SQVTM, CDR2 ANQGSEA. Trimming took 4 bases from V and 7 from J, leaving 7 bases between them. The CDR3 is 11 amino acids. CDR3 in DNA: TGCAGCGTTGTCGGGGGTGAAAAACTGTTTTTT. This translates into CSVVGGEKLFF.

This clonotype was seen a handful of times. The CDR3: CASSFDFRRSNQPQHF. Written as DNA, the CDR3 is TGTGCCAGCAGCTTTGATTTCCGCAGGAGCAATCAGCCCCAGCATTTT. This chain links TRBV7-9 with TRBJ1-5; D uncertain. CDR1 SEHNR and CDR2 FQNEAQ come from the germline V gene (reference sequence). Trimming pared 3 bases from V and 1 base from J, leaving 13 bases between. This CDR3 region has 16 residues. Full variable domain (rest looked up from reference TRBV7-9 and TRBJ1-5): DTGVSQNPRHKITKRGQNVTFRCDPISEHNRLYWYRQTLGQGPEFLTYFQNEAQLEKSRLLSDRFSAERPKGSFSTLEIQRTEQGDSAMYLCASSFDFRRSNQPQHFGDGTRLSIL.

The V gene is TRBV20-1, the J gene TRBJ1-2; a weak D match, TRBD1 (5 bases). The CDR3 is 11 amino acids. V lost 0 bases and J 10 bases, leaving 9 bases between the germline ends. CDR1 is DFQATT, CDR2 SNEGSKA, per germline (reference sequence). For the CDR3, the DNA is TGCAGTGCTAGAGATGAGGGGTACTACACCTTC. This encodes CSARDEGYYTF.

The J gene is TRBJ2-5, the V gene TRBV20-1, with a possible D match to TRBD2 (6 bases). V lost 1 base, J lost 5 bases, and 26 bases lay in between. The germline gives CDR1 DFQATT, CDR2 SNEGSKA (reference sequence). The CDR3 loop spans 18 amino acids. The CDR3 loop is CSARGGIITGDSRETQYF. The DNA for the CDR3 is TGCAGTGCTAGAGGAGGAATTATTACGGGGGACTCGCGGGAGACCCAGTACTTC.

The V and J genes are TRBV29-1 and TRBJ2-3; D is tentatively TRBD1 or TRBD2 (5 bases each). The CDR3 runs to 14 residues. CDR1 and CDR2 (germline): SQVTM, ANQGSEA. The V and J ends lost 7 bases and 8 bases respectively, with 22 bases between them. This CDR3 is CSADPSWGTGTQYF. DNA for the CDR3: TGCAGCGCCGACCCATCCTGGGGGACGGGTACGCAGTATTTT.

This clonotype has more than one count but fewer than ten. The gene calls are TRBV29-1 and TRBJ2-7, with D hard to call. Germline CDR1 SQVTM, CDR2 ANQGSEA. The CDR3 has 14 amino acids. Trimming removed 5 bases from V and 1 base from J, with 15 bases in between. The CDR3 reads CSVPRGVGSYEQYF. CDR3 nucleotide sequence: TGCAGCGTTCCACGCGGCGTGGGATCCTACGAGCAGTACTTC.

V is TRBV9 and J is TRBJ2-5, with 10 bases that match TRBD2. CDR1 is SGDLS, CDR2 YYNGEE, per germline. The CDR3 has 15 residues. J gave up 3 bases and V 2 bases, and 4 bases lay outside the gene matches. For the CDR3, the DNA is TGTGCCAGCAGCGTCAGCGGGGGGGCGAAAGAGACCCAGTACTTC. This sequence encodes CASSVSGGAKETQYF.

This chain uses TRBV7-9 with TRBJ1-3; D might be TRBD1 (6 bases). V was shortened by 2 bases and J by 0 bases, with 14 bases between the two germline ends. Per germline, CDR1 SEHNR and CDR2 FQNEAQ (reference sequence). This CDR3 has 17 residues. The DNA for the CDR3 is TGTGCCAGCAGCTTACGTCTCCCGGGGGCCTCTGGAAACACCATATATTTT. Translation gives CASSLRLPGASGNTIYF.

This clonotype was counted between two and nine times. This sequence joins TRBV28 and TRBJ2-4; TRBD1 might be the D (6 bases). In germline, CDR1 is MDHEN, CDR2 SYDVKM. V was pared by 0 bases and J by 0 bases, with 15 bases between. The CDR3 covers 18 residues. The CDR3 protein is CASSLWSYRVVAKNIQYF. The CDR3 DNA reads TGTGCCAGCAGTTTATGGAGTTACAGGGTGGTAGCCAAAAACATTCAGTACTTC.

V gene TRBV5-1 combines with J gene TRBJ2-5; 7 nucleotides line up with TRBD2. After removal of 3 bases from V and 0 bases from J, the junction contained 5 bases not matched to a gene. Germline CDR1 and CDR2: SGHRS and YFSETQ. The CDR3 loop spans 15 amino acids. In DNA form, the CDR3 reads TGCGCCAGCAGCTCACAGCGGGGAAACCAAGAGACCCAGTACTTC. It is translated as CASSSQRGNQETQYF.

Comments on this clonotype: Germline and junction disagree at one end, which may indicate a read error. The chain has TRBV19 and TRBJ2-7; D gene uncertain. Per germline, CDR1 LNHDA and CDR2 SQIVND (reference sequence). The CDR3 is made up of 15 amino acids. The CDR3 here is CSSSIDQRASYEQYF. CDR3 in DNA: TGTTCCAGTAGTATAGATCAGAGAGCCTCCTATGAGCAGTACTTC. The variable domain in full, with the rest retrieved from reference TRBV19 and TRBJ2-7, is DGGITQSPKYLFRKEGQNVTLSCEQNLNHDAMYWYRQDPGQGLRLIYYSQIVNDFQKGDIAEGYSVSREKKESFPLTVTSAQKNPTAFYLCSSSIDQRASYEQYFGPGTRLTVT.

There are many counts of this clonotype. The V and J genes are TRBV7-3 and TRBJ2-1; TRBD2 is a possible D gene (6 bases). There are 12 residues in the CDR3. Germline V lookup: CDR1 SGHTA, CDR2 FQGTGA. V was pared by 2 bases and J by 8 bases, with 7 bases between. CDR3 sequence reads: CASSLLADEQFF. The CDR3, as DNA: TGTGCCAGCAGCTTATTAGCGGATGAGCAGTTCTTC.

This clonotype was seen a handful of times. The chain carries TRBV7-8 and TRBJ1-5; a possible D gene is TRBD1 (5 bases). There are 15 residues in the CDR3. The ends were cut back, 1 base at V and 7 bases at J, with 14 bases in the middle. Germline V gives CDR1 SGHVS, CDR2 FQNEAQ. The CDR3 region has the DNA TGTGCCAGCAGCTTAGATCCAGGGTTGGGGCAGCCCCAGCATTTT. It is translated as CASSLDPGLGQPQHF.

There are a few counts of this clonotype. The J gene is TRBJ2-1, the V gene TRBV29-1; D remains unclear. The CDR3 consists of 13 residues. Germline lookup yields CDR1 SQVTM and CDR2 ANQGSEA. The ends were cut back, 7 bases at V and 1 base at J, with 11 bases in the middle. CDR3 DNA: TGCAGCGCGGGCGGAAGGTCCTACAATGAGCAGTTCTTC. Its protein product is CSAGGRSYNEQFF.

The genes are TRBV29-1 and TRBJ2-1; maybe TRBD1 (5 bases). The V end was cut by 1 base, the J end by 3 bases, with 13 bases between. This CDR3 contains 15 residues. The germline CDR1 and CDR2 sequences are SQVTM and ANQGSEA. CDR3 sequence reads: CSVEGQGLVYNEQFF. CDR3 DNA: TGCAGCGTTGAAGGTCAGGGTTTGGTCTACAATGAGCAGTTCTTC.